The rows below give T cell receptor beta chains drawn from one sample of a study of blood T cell repertoires in COVID-19. The method was immunoSEQ multiplex PCR; TCRdb's version includes in-frame clones alone and lacks a portion of them. The table records fewer than 85,000 clones, 85% of them present only once. Sample: peripheral blood. The receptor source for this set is a man of 80 years or more with acute or convalescent COVID-19. Each CDR3 is given with its conserved first and last residue. D genes are given only for firm matches. Size is omitted from some rows. Given values are once, few, many or a class for expanded clones.

J gene | D gene | V gene | clone size | CDR3 protein | CDR3 DNA
TRBJ1-6 | TRBD1 | TRBV4-3 | NA | CASSPGQANSPLHF | TGCGCCAGCAGCCCAGGACAGGCCAATTCACCCCTCCACTTT
TRBJ2-3 | TRBD2 | TRBV7-2 | NA | CASSTDSGGAGGGTQYF | TGTGCCAGCAGCACCGATAGCGGGGGGGCGGGTGGAGGTACGCAGTATTTT
TRBJ1-1 | NA | TRBV7-9 | NA | CASSLMGSAGKNTEAFF | TGTGCCAGCAGCTTAATGGGGTCGGCCGGGAAGAACACTGAAGCTTTCTTT
TRBJ2-7 | NA | TRBV7-9 | NA | CASSTDVYEQYF | TGTGCCAGCAGCACAGACGTATACGAGCAGTACTTC
TRBJ2-7 | TRBD2 | TRBV20-1 | NA | CSASRTSGGTYEQYF | TGCAGTGCTAGTAGGACTAGCGGGGGTACCTACGAGCAGTACTTC
TRBJ1-2 | TRBD1 | TRBV7-9 | NA | CASSFRSGQGRGGRGYTF | TGTGCCAGCAGCTTTAGATCCGGACAGGGAAGAGGAGGTCGGGGCTACACCTTC
TRBJ1-5 | NA | TRBV2 | NA | CASRGQQDQPQHF | TGTGCCAGCAGAGGTCAACAGGATCAGCCCCAGCATTTT
TRBJ2-1 | TRBD2 | TRBV7-3 | NA | CASSLMVAGGPMVF | TGTGCCAGCAGCTTAATGGTAGCGGGGGGTCCAATGGTCTTC
TRBJ2-7 | NA | TRBV29-1 | NA | CSVENGGGQYF | TGCAGCGTGGAAAATGGTGGAGGGCAGTACTTC
TRBJ2-7 | NA | TRBV5-1 | NA | CASNFAPPEAEQYF | TGCGCCAGCAACTTCGCTCCCCCTGAGGCCGAGCAGTACTTC
TRBJ2-3 | NA | TRBV9 | NA | CASSVGGQLGDTQYF | TGTGCCAGCAGCGTAGGAGGTCAGCTTGGGGATACGCAGTATTTT
TRBJ2-7 | TRBD2 | TRBV7-9 | NA | CASSPGTSGSYEQYF | TGTGCCAGCAGCCCCGGGACTAGCGGGAGTTACGAGCAGTACTTC
TRBJ1-3 | NA | TRBV5-1 | few | CASSSDGSSGNTIYF | TGCGCCAGCAGCTCGGACGGGAGCTCTGGAAACACCATATATTTT
TRBJ1-4 | TRBD1 | TRBV12-5 | NA | CASGLVPPQGALSEKLFF | TGTGCTAGTGGTTTGGTACCCCCCCAGGGGGCGCTCAGTGAAAAACTGTTTTTT
TRBJ2-7 | NA | TRBV2 | NA | CATSPGTGFHYEQYF | TGTGCCACCTCCCCAGGAACGGGATTCCACTACGAGCAGTACTTC
TRBJ2-5 | TRBD2 | TRBV27 | NA | CASSPGTRGETQYF | TGTGCCAGCAGTCCCGGGACTAGAGGGGAGACCCAGTACTTC
TRBJ1-2 | NA | TRBV28 | NA | CASFEGGANYGYTF | TGTGCCAGTTTCGAGGGAGGGGCGAACTATGGCTACACCTTC
TRBJ1-2 | NA | TRBV11-2 | NA | CASSLDRADGYTF | TGTGCCAGCAGCTTAGACAGGGCTGATGGCTACACCTTC
TRBJ1-4 | NA | TRBV14 | once | CASSGVRPYNEKLFF | TGTGCCAGCAGCGGAGTCCGGCCGTATAATGAAAAACTGTTTTTT
TRBJ2-2 | NA | TRBV2 | NA | CASKPGGFGTGELFF | TGTGCCAGTAAACCAGGGGGGTTTGGGACCGGGGAGCTGTTTTTT
TRBJ2-5 | NA | TRBV29-1 | NA | CSHRGIQETQYF | TGCAGCCATAGGGGGATCCAAGAGACCCAGTACTTC
TRBJ2-7 | NA | TRBV5-6 | NA | CASSRRRSSYEQYF | TGTGCCAGCAGCCGTCGACGGAGCTCCTACGAGCAGTACTTC
TRBJ2-7 | NA | TRBV9 | NA | CASRGPSESASEQYF | TGTGCCAGCAGGGGGCCTAGCGAATCGGCTTCCGAGCAGTACTTC
TRBJ2-7 | NA | TRBV7-2 | NA | CASSLLQGSSYEQYF | TGTGCCAGCAGCTTACTTCAGGGGAGCTCCTACGAGCAGTACTTC
TRBJ2-7 | NA | TRBV7-2 | NA | CASSNPGRTIWVSSYEQYF | TGTGCCAGCAGCAACCCGGGACGGACTATTTGGGTTAGCTCCTACGAGCAGTACTTC
TRBJ1-2 | TRBD1 | TRBV19 | NA | CASTSDRFYGYTF | TGTGCCAGTACGTCGGACAGGTTCTATGGCTACACCTTC
TRBJ2-1 | TRBD2 | TRBV19 | NA | CASSPGLAGAYVDEQFF | TGTGCCAGTAGCCCCGGACTAGCGGGAGCCTATGTCGATGAGCAGTTCTTC
TRBJ2-5 | TRBD1 | TRBV6-2/TRBV6-3 | NA | CASSETGEETQYF | TGTGCCAGCAGTGAGACAGGGGAGGAGACCCAGTACTTC
TRBJ1-1 | TRBD1 | TRBV7-9 | once | CASSRQGAETEAFF | TGTGCCAGCAGCCGACAGGGGGCGGAGACTGAAGCTTTCTTT
TRBJ2-3 | TRBD1 | TRBV7-2 | few | CASSPGQATVDTQYF | TGTGCCAGCAGCCCGGGACAGGCAACGGTAGATACGCAGTATTTT
TRBJ2-7 | TRBD2 | TRBV7-2 | NA | CASSLAAGGGYEQYF | TGTGCCAGCAGCTTAGCGGCGGGGGGAGGGTACGAGCAGTACTTC
TRBJ2-1 | TRBD2 | TRBV27 | NA | CASRVGAGGYNEQFF | TGTGCCAGCAGGGTAGGGGCGGGGGGGTACAATGAGCAGTTCTTC
TRBJ2-3 | TRBD2 | TRBV7-7 | NA | CASSFLTSGSCTDTQYF | TGTGCCAGCAGCTTCCTGACTAGCGGGAGTTGTACAGATACGCAGTATTTT
TRBJ2-7 | NA | TRBV27 | NA | CASSNHQGSYEQYF | TGTGCCAGCAGTAATCACCAGGGGTCGTACGAGCAGTACTTC
TRBJ2-2 | NA | TRBV5-1 | NA | CASSPAGATGELFF | TGCGCCAGCAGCCCTGCAGGGGCCACCGGGGAGCTGTTTTTT
TRBJ2-3 | TRBD2 | TRBV5-4 | NA | CASNRLLAGGYSTDTQYF | TGTGCCAGCAACCGTCTCCTAGCGGGGGGCTATAGCACAGATACGCAGTATTTT
TRBJ2-7 | NA | TRBV6-6 | NA | CASGSELYEQYF | TGTGCCAGCGGGTCGGAGCTCTACGAGCAGTACTTC
TRBJ2-1 | NA | TRBV9 | NA | CASSVEGGVQFF | TGTGCCAGCAGCGTAGAAGGCGGGGTCCAGTTCTTC
TRBJ1-4 | NA | TRBV6-5 | NA | CASSYRRDWGEKLFF | TGTGCCAGCAGCTATCGGAGGGATTGGGGTGAAAAACTGTTTTTT
TRBJ2-7 | TRBD1 | TRBV28 | NA | CASTSPGQVREQYF | TGTGCCAGCACCTCTCCGGGACAGGTCCGCGAGCAGTACTTC